This T cell receptor (beta chain) was captured by sequencing in a study of blood T cell repertoires in COVID-19 (dated by TCRdb to the early 2020s). For the study in its entirety: Samples covering the acute and convalescent phases of COVID-19 were provided by collaborators in the United States, Italy and Spain. HLA class I and class II types, where available, came from metadata supplied by the sample provider rather than from assay-based typing. The samples were drawn from the first 160 participants of the ongoing ImmuneRACE study and from some 1,300 subjects provided by 6 global collaborators. The sample metadata nearly always contained a de-identified subject ID, COVID-19 status, age in years and sex. The dataset comprised deeply sampled blood TCRbeta repertoires from subjects exposed to, actively infected with, or recovered from COVID-19. The material from the prospective study consisted of cDNA or gDNA derived from T cells, B-cell-depleted T cells, or PBMCs. The repertoires were released in a freely available public database meant as a resource for research on the immune response to SARS-CoV-2. Results the study describes overall, beyond this receptor: The amount of clinical and demographic metadata varied by source and participant and was provided uncurated.

TCRbeta CDR3 regions were amplified from genomic DNA by means of the immunoSEQ Assay, a bias-controlled multiplex PCR. As for how the authors treated the data: Within the assay, amplification of reference gene primers was used to estimate how many nucleated cells each sample contained. To quantify the absolute abundance of each unique TCRbeta CDR3 rearrangement, sequence reads were collapsed and filtered. For each sample, productive Simpson clonality was calculated as the square root of Simpson's diversity index over productive rearrangements. Here the immuneACCESS table is served through TCRdb, limited to in-frame sequences with V and J called. Missing clones are a known gap in these copies; in checked studies unresolved V genes cover under half, and the rest lacks a known reason. The DNA gave D and trimming, while V, J and clone size come from that table. The sample data list 55,000 to 90,000 clones, and more than 85% of these were observed just once. The ten most abundant clones make up around 3.9% of the sample.

There are a few counts of this clone. The specificity of this receptor is unknown. No much larger clone is present one base from it, and per-base qualities are unavailable. According to the germline V gene, CDR1 reads KGHSH and CDR2 reads LQKENI. The CDR3 sequence holds 14 residues, the cysteine and phenylalanine included. CDR3 DNA only is kept here, 42 bases in frame from base 1. V is cut back by 1 base and J by 9 bases, with 3 bases in the junction unmatched. Collaborating institutions collected whole blood in K2EDTA tubes following their own protocols. For TCRbeta analysis, collaborators shipped samples in one of three forms: frozen whole blood, isolated PBMCs, or DNA extracted from either of those sample types.

Recombination connected TRBV18 to TRBJ2-1, and TRBD2 aligns with 10 junction nucleotides. Sequences were obtained from peripheral blood. The source of this sequence is a man between 65 and 85 years old with active COVID-19. In nucleotides, the sequence is TGTGCCAGCTCACCACAGCGGGAGGGCAGTGAGCAGTTCTTC. This encodes CASSPQREGSEQFF.